These 4 T cell receptor beta chains came from one sample sequenced in a study of shared clonotypes between healthy human individuals. Assay: immunoSEQ multiplex PCR; the TCRdb copy retains only in-frame clones and omits some. The top ten clones hold about 0.34% of a sample with around 2.5 million clones, over 85% of them seen once. Input material: naive CD4+ T cells from PBMCs. Subset in this sample: CD45RA+ positively selected. These receptors came from a man aged 18 to 30 in good health. Some clones in this sample may be carry-over from other donors' samples.

This chain joins TRBV27 and TRBJ2-2, with unresolved D. This CDR3 region has 13 residues. The V gene's germline CDR1 is MNHEY and CDR2 SMNVEV (reference sequence). Trimming pared 5 bases from V and 6 bases from J, leaving 10 bases between. The CDR3 nucleotides are TGTGCCAGCAGTATCGACTCCTCCGGGGAGCTGTTTTTT. Translating gives CASSIDSSGELFF.

About this clone: Other DNA sequences within the sample encode an identical CDR3. This rearrangement joins TRBV18 to TRBJ1-1, with unresolved D. Per the germline V gene, CDR1 is KGHSH and CDR2 is LQKENI. CDR3 size: 13 residues. The V gene lost 2 bases and the J gene lost 3 bases, with 7 bases spanning the gap. As DNA, the CDR3 is TGTGCCAGCTCACCAAGTAGGGACACTGAAGCTTTCTTT. Residues: CASSPSRDTEAFF.

The chain carries TRBV13 and TRBJ2-7; 8 nucleotides match TRBD1. Germline loops: CDR1 PRHDT, CDR2 FYEKMQ (reference sequence). V shed 4 bases and J 3 bases; nucleotides not matched to a gene: 8. The CDR3 loop spans 15 amino acids. The CDR3: CASSSTNTGGYEQYF. DNA for the CDR3: TGTGCCAGCAGCTCCACAAATACAGGGGGCTACGAGCAGTACTTC.

The CDR3 nucleotides read TGTGCTAGTGGTTTGGTACAGGTCGGGCAGGGGACCTACGAGCAGTACTTC. Amino acid sequence: CASGLVQVGQGTYEQYF. The chain uses TRBV12-5 and TRBJ2-7; D perhaps matches TRBD1 (6 bases). CDR3 length: 17 amino acids. Trimming took 0 bases from V and 2 from J, leaving 17 bases between them. Germline V gene data show CDR1 as LGHNT and CDR2 as FRNRAP.